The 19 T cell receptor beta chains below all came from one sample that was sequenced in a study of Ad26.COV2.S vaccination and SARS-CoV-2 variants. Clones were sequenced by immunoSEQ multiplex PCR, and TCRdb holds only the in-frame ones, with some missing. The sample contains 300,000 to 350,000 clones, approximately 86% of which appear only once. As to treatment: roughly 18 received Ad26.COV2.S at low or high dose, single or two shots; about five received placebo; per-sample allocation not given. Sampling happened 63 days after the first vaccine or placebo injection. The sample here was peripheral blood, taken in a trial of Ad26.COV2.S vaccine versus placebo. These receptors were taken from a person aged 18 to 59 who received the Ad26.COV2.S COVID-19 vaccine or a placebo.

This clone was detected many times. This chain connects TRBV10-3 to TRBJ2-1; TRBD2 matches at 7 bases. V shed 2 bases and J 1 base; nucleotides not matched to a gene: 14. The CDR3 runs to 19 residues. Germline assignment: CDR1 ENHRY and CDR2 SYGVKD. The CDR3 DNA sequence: TGTGCCATCAGTGAGCCGGGGCTAGGCGGGAGAGGGTCCTACAATGAGCAGTTCTTC. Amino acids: CAISEPGLGGRGSYNEQFF.

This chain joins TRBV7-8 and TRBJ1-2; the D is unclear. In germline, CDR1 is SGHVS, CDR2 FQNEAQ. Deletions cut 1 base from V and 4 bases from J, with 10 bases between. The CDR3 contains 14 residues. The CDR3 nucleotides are TGTGCCAGCAGCTTAGGGCGGGGAGGCTATGGCTACACCTTC. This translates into CASSLGRGGYGYTF.

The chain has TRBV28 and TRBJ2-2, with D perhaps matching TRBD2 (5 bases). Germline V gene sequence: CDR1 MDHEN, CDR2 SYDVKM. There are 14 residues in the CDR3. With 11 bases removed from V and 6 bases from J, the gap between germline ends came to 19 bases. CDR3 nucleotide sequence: TGTGCCGTCCGAGGACTTTTCCTGGCCGGGGAGCTGTTTTTT. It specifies CAVRGLFLAGELFF.

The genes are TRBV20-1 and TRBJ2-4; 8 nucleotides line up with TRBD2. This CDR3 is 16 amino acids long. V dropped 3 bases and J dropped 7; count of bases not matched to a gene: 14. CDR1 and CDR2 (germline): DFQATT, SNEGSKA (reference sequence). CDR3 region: CSASVREGLKWNIQYF. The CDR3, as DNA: TGCAGTGCTAGTGTTCGGGAGGGCCTAAAGTGGAACATTCAGTACTTC.

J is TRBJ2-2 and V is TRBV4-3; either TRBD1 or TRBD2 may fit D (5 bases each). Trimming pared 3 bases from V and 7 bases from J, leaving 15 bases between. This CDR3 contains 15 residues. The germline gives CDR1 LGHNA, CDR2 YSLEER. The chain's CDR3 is CASSQADRDLGELFF. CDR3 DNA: TGCGCCAGCAGCCAGGCTGACCGGGACCTCGGGGAGCTGTTTTTT.

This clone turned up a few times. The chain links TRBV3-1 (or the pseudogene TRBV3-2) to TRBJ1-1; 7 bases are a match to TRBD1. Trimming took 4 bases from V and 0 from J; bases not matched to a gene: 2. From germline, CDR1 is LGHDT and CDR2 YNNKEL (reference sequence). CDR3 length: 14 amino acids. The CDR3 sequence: CASSLGQMNTEAFF. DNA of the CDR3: TGTGCCAGCAGCCTGGGACAGATGAACACTGAAGCTTTCTTT.

DNA of the CDR3: TGTGCTAGTGGTTTGGGTCCTGGGGGAAAGGTGGAAGAGACCCAGTACTTC. This encodes CASGLGPGGKVEETQYF. The gene calls are TRBV12-5 and TRBJ2-5; D is perhaps TRBD1 or TRBD2 (5 bases each). Trimming removed 1 base from V and 3 bases from J, with 18 bases in between. Germline-derived CDR1 and CDR2 are LGHNT and FRNRAP. CDR3 length equals 17 residues.

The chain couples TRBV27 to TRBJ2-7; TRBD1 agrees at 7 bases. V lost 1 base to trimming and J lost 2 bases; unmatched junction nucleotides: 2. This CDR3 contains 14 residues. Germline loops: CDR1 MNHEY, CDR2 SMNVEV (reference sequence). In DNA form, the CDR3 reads TGTGCCAGCAGTTTATGGGACAGCACCTACGAGCAGTACTTC. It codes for CASSLWDSTYEQYF.

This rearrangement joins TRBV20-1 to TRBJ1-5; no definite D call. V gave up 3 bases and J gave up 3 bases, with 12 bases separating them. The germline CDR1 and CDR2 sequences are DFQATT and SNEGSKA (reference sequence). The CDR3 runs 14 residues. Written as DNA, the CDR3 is TGCAGTGCTAGTAGCGGACCGGCCAATCAGCCCCAGCATTTT. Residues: CSASSGPANQPQHF.

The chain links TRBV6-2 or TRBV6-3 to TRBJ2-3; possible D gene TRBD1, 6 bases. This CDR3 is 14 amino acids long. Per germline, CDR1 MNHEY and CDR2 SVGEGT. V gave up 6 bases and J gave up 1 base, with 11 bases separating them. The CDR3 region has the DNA TGTGCCAGCAGCGGACAGAGCGGCACAGATACGCAGTATTTT. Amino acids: CASSGQSGTDTQYF.

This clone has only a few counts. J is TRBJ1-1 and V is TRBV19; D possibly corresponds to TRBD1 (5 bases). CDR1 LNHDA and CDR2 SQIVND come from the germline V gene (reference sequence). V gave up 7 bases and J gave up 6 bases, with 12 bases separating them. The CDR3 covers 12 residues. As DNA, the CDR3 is TGTGCCAGTACCCTAGGGGTTGCTGAAGCTTTCTTT. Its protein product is CASTLGVAEAFF.

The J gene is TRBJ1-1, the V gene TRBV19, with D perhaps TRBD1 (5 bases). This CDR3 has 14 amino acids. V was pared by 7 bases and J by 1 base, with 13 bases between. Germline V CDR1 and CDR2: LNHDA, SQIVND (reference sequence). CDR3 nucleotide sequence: TGTGCCAGTACTACAGACAGTTGGAACACTGAAGCTTTCTTT. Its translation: CASTTDSWNTEAFF.

DNA of the CDR3: TGTGCCAGCAGTTCTCGGACAGGGGCCCTGAACACTGAAGCTTTCTTT. Translation: CASSSRTGALNTEAFF. The chain joins TRBV28 to TRBJ1-1; 9 nucleotides agree with TRBD1. This CDR3 has 16 residues. Germline V gene data show CDR1 as MDHEN and CDR2 as SYDVKM. J was trimmed by 0 bases and V by 4 bases; bases with no gene match: 6.

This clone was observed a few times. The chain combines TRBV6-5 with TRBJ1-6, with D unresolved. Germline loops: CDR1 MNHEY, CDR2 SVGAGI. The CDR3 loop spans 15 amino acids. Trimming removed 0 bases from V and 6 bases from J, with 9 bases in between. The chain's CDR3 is CASSYSASFNSPLHF. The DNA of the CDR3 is TGTGCCAGCAGTTACTCGGCAAGTTTTAATTCACCCCTCCACTTT.

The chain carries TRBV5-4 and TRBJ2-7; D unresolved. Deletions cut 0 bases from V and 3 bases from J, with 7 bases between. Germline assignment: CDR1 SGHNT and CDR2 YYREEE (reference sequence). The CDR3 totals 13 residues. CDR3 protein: CASSLDRGYEQYF. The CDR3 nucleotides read TGTGCCAGCAGCTTGGACAGAGGCTACGAGCAGTACTTC.

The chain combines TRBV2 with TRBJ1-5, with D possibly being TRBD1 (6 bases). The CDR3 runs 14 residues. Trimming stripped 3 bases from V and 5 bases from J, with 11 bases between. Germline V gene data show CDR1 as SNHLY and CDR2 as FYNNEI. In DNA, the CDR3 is TGTGCCAGCAGTGATATTTCAGGGGATCAGCCCCAGCATTTT. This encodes CASSDISGDQPQHF.

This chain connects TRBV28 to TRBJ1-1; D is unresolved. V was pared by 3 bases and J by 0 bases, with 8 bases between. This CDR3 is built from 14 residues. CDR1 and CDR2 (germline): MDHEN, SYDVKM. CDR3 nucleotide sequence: TGTGCCAGCAGTTTCCTACACCTGAACACTGAAGCTTTCTTT. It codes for CASSFLHLNTEAFF.

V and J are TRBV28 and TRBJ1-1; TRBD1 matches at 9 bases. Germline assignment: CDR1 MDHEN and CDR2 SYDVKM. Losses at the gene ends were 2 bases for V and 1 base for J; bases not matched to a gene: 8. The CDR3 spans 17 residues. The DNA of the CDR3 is TGTGCCAGCAGTTTAGGGACAGGGAGCGCTAGGAACACTGAAGCTTTCTTT. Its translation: CASSLGTGSARNTEAFF.

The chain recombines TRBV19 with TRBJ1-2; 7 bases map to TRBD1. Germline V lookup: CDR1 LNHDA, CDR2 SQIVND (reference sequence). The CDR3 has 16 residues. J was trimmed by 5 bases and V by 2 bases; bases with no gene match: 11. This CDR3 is CASSINPGTATYGYTF. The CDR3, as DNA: TGTGCCAGTAGTATAAACCCTGGGACAGCCACTTATGGCTACACCTTC.